Listed below are T cell receptor beta chains from one sample, sequenced in a study of radiotherapy plus CTLA-4 blockade in lung cancer. Clones were read by immunoSEQ multiplex PCR, and TCRdb kept only the in-frame ones, dropping some. The sample yields about 15,000 clones, approximately 75% seen once. Sample: peripheral blood, taken from a patient treated with radiotherapy plus ipilimumab. The receptors derive from a human donor with non-small cell lung cancer whose response to radiotherapy plus ipilimumab could not be evaluated. The CDR3 runs from the conserved cysteine through the conserved F or W. Some rows have no size entry. The others give once, few or many, or a class for an expanded clone.

clone size,J gene,V gene,CDR3 protein
once,TRBJ2-3,TRBV30,CASSPAGGQVTDTQYF
-,TRBJ1-3,TRBV6-4,CASSDSEVTGNTIYF
once,TRBJ2-4,TRBV6-1,CASVSILNIQYF
once,TRBJ1-6,TRBV6-4,CASSSKGDNSPLHF
-,-,TRBV7-8,CASSYGTTSSYEQYF
-,TRBJ2-7,TRBV13,CASSKSGTVSYEQYF
-,TRBJ1-1,TRBV4-2,CASSHQNRDEDTEAFF
-,TRBJ2-7,TRBV6-1,CASSEMAGVAYEQYF
-,TRBJ1-1,TRBV28,CASITGQGHTEAFF
-,TRBJ1-1,TRBV9,CASSVVPDRAKGAFF
-,TRBJ1-6,TRBV1,CTSSQEEGAGGRGALHF
-,TRBJ1-2,TRBV5-1,CASSLDGYGYTF
large,TRBJ1-3,TRBV27,CASSYRGGNTIYF